A selection of T cell receptor beta chains follows, all from one sample in a study of OX40 agonist ivuxolimab in advanced cancers. Assay used: immunoSEQ multiplex PCR; TCRdb lists only in-frame clones, some missing. The sample has under 100,000 clones, around 85% seen once. The sequences come from CD4+ or CD8+ T cells sorted from blood, collected in a trial of the OX40 agonist ivuxolimab. The receptor source for this set is an adult with an advanced solid tumor such as melanoma, head and neck, liver or kidney cancer. CDR3s include the opening cysteine and the closing phenylalanine or tryptophan. The D gene is left open where the match is weak. Size values are once, few and many counts, or a class for expanded clones, and some rows have none.

abundance: -; d_gene: -; j_gene: TRBJ1-4; v_gene: TRBV19; CDR3nt: TGTGCCAGTAGTGTCGCACAGGGAGCTCGTGAAAAACTGTTTTTT; CDR3aa: CASSVAQGAREKLFF
abundance: -; d_gene: TRBD2; j_gene: TRBJ2-6; v_gene: TRBV7-6; CDR3nt: TGTGCCAGCAGCCCCAGGGGACTAGCGGGGACGAGCTCTGGGGCCAACGTCCTGACTTTC; CDR3aa: CASSPRGLAGTSSGANVLTF
abundance: -; d_gene: -; j_gene: TRBJ1-2; v_gene: TRBV5-6; CDR3nt: TGTGCCAGCAGCTCGATTGACGACTTCTGGGGCTATTTCGGCTACACCTTC; CDR3aa: CASSSIDDFWGYFGYTF
abundance: -; d_gene: -; j_gene: TRBJ1-2; v_gene: TRBV19; CDR3nt: TGTGCCAGTAGTCCCACGGTAGGGAAGAGAGGGGACACCTTC; CDR3aa: CASSPTVGKRGDTF
abundance: once; d_gene: -; j_gene: TRBJ2-2; v_gene: TRBV5-1; CDR3nt: TGCGCCAGCAGCTTGGAGGAGTCGGGCACCGGGGAGCTGTTTTTT; CDR3aa: CASSLEESGTGELFF
abundance: -; d_gene: -; j_gene: TRBJ1-5; v_gene: TRBV28; CDR3nt: TGTGCCAGCAGTTTGGGGCAGGACCAGCCCCAGCATTTT; CDR3aa: CASSLGQDQPQHF
abundance: -; d_gene: -; j_gene: TRBJ2-7; v_gene: TRBV12-5; CDR3nt: TGTGCTAGTGGTTTGCCGGGGAGCGAGCAGTACTTC; CDR3aa: CASGLPGSEQYF
abundance: -; d_gene: TRBD2; j_gene: TRBJ2-3; v_gene: TRBV27; CDR3nt: TGTGCCAGCTGGACTAGCGGGACCGTAGCCCTATATACGCAGTATTTT; CDR3aa: CASWTSGTVALYTQYF
abundance: -; d_gene: -; j_gene: TRBJ2-7; v_gene: TRBV29-1; CDR3nt: TGCAGCGTTGTGGACTCTTCCGCCTACGAGCAGTACTTC; CDR3aa: CSVVDSSAYEQYF
abundance: -; d_gene: TRBD2; j_gene: TRBJ2-3; v_gene: TRBV30; CDR3nt: TGTGCCTGGAGGCCATTACTAGCGGGGGGGCGGGATACGCAGTATTTT; CDR3aa: CAWRPLLAGGRDTQYF
abundance: few; d_gene: TRBD1; j_gene: TRBJ2-7; v_gene: TRBV2; CDR3nt: TGTGCCAGCTCCCCGGACAGGGCCTACGAGCAGTACTTC; CDR3aa: CASSPDRAYEQYF
abundance: -; d_gene: -; j_gene: TRBJ2-7; v_gene: TRBV9; CDR3nt: TGTGCCAGCAGCGTAGGCACCCCCTACGAGCAGTACTTC; CDR3aa: CASSVGTPYEQYF
abundance: -; d_gene: -; j_gene: TRBJ2-5; v_gene: TRBV7-9; CDR3nt: TGTGCCAGCAGCTTCCCGAATAAAGAGACCCAGTACTTC; CDR3aa: CASSFPNKETQYF
abundance: -; d_gene: -; j_gene: TRBJ1-2; v_gene: TRBV6-6; CDR3nt: TGTGCCAGCAGTTACCAACCGGACAATGGCTATGGCTACACCTTC; CDR3aa: CASSYQPDNGYGYTF
abundance: -; d_gene: -; j_gene: TRBJ1-1; v_gene: TRBV6-5; CDR3nt: TGTGCCAGCAGTTTCCGGACAGTACAAATAAACACTGAAGCTTTCTTT; CDR3aa: CASSFRTVQINTEAFF
abundance: -; d_gene: TRBD2; j_gene: TRBJ2-3; v_gene: TRBV15; CDR3nt: TGTGCCACCAGCCGAGCTAGCGGGCGGAGGACAGATACGCAGTATTTT; CDR3aa: CATSRASGRRTDTQYF
abundance: once; d_gene: TRBD2; j_gene: TRBJ2-1; v_gene: TRBV9; CDR3nt: TGTGCCAGCAGCGTAGGGCTAGCGGGAGGGGGGGTCTTC; CDR3aa: CASSVGLAGGGVF
abundance: -; d_gene: -; j_gene: TRBJ2-7; v_gene: TRBV28; CDR3nt: TGTGCCAGCAGTTTGGTCAGAGCCTACGAGCAGTACTTC; CDR3aa: CASSLVRAYEQYF
abundance: -; d_gene: -; j_gene: TRBJ2-1; v_gene: TRBV4-1; CDR3nt: TGCGCCAGCAGCCAAGAGGCGAAAGAGGGGTTTAATGATGAGCAGTTCTTC; CDR3aa: CASSQEAKEGFNDEQFF
abundance: few; d_gene: TRBD1; j_gene: TRBJ1-2; v_gene: TRBV11-2; CDR3nt: TGTGCCAGCAGCGAGGACAGGGCGTTGTCTGGCTACACCTTC; CDR3aa: CASSEDRALSGYTF
abundance: -; d_gene: TRBD1; j_gene: TRBJ2-7; v_gene: TRBV6-6; CDR3nt: TGTGCCAGCAGACGCGGACAGGAGACCTACGAGCAGTACTTC; CDR3aa: CASRRGQETYEQYF
abundance: -; d_gene: -; j_gene: TRBJ2-5; v_gene: TRBV9; CDR3nt: TGTGCCAGCAGCGTAGGAGGAGGGCTTGGGGAGACCCAGTACTTC; CDR3aa: CASSVGGGLGETQYF
abundance: -; d_gene: -; j_gene: TRBJ2-7; v_gene: TRBV2; CDR3nt: TGTGCCAGCAGTGAGAGGGGGGCCCCAAGACCATACGAGCAGTACTTC; CDR3aa: CASSERGAPRPYEQYF
abundance: -; d_gene: TRBD2; j_gene: TRBJ2-1; v_gene: TRBV5-1; CDR3nt: TGCGCCAGCAGCTTTCCGGGACTAGCGGAGTACAATGAGCAGTTCTTC; CDR3aa: CASSFPGLAEYNEQFF
abundance: -; d_gene: TRBD2; j_gene: TRBJ2-1; v_gene: TRBV15; CDR3nt: TGTGCCACCAGCGGGTCGGGAGGGGGGGTCTACAATGAGCAGTTCTTC; CDR3aa: CATSGSGGGVYNEQFF
abundance: -; d_gene: TRBD2; j_gene: TRBJ2-7; v_gene: TRBV19; CDR3nt: TGTGCCAGTAGTACCCGACCCGGGACTAGCGGGAGTAGATACGAGCAGTACTTC; CDR3aa: CASSTRPGTSGSRYEQYF
abundance: -; d_gene: -; j_gene: TRBJ2-3; v_gene: TRBV10-1; CDR3nt: TGCGCCAGCAGCCCAACAGGGATCAGCACAGATACGCAGTATTTT; CDR3aa: CASSPTGISTDTQYF
abundance: -; d_gene: -; j_gene: TRBJ2-4; v_gene: TRBV29-1; CDR3nt: TGCAGCGTTGTGGAGACATGGTATGACATTCAGTACTTC; CDR3aa: CSVVETWYDIQYF
abundance: once; d_gene: -; j_gene: TRBJ2-2; v_gene: TRBV20-1; CDR3nt: TGCAGCAGAGAACTGCGGGAGCTGTTTTTT; CDR3aa: CSRELRELFF
abundance: once; d_gene: -; j_gene: TRBJ2-6; v_gene: TRBV2; CDR3nt: TGTGCCAGCAGGGCTGGGGCCAACGTCCTGACTTTC; CDR3aa: CASRAGANVLTF
abundance: -; d_gene: -; j_gene: TRBJ1-6; v_gene: TRBV19; CDR3nt: TGTGCCAGTAGTATACAAAGCCCCTCTTCACCCCTCCACTTT; CDR3aa: CASSIQSPSSPLHF
abundance: -; d_gene: -; j_gene: TRBJ2-2; v_gene: TRBV21-1; CDR3nt: TGTGCCAGCAGCAAGGGAACTAGCGGGGGCTATACCGGGGAGCTGTTTTTT; CDR3aa: CASSKGTSGGYTGELFF
abundance: -; d_gene: TRBD1; j_gene: TRBJ2-3; v_gene: TRBV7-2; CDR3nt: TGTGCCAGCAGCTATGAGCTGGGACAGACCAGGGGTACGCAGTATTTT; CDR3aa: CASSYELGQTRGTQYF
abundance: -; d_gene: -; j_gene: TRBJ1-1; v_gene: TRBV4-1; CDR3nt: TGCGCCAGCAGCCAAGATTCTGGGGGGCGGACCACTGAAGCTTTCTTT; CDR3aa: CASSQDSGGRTTEAFF
abundance: -; d_gene: TRBD2; j_gene: TRBJ2-7; v_gene: TRBV7-2; CDR3nt: TGTGCCAGCAGCTCCCGACTAGCGGGGGGGCTGGGCGAGCAGTACTTC; CDR3aa: CASSSRLAGGLGEQYF
abundance: -; d_gene: -; j_gene: TRBJ1-2; v_gene: TRBV5-4; CDR3nt: TGCGCCAGCAGCCAGACAGGTGCTAACTATGGCTACACCTTC; CDR3aa: CASSQTGANYGYTF
abundance: -; d_gene: -; j_gene: TRBJ1-3; v_gene: TRBV7-2; CDR3nt: TGTGCCAGCAGCTTAGATTTAGGGATCTCTGGAAACACCATATATTTT; CDR3aa: CASSLDLGISGNTIYF
abundance: -; d_gene: -; j_gene: TRBJ1-5; v_gene: TRBV7-2; CDR3nt: TGTGCCAGCAGCTTAGGGGGGTCTCCAAGCAATCAGCCCCAGCATTTT; CDR3aa: CASSLGGSPSNQPQHF
abundance: -; d_gene: -; j_gene: TRBJ2-7; v_gene: TRBV27; CDR3nt: TGTGCCAGCAGCCGGGGGGCAGGGGGGAACTACGAGCAGTACTTC; CDR3aa: CASSRGAGGNYEQYF
abundance: -; d_gene: TRBD1; j_gene: TRBJ2-1; v_gene: TRBV2; CDR3nt: TGTGCCAGCAGCAATTCCCGGACAGGGGAGGTCAATGAGCAGTTCTTC; CDR3aa: CASSNSRTGEVNEQFF
abundance: -; d_gene: -; j_gene: TRBJ1-1; v_gene: TRBV11-2; CDR3nt: TGTGCCAGCAGCTTAGTTGAGGGGAACACTGAAGCTTTCTTT; CDR3aa: CASSLVEGNTEAFF
abundance: -; d_gene: -; j_gene: TRBJ2-3; v_gene: TRBV5-1; CDR3nt: TGCGCCAGCAGCTTGATTGGGAGCTCCGGAGATACGCAGTATTTT; CDR3aa: CASSLIGSSGDTQYF
abundance: -; d_gene: -; j_gene: TRBJ2-3; v_gene: TRBV19; CDR3nt: TGTGCCAGTAGTGCCCTTAGCACAGATACGCAGTATTTT; CDR3aa: CASSALSTDTQYF
abundance: -; d_gene: TRBD1; j_gene: TRBJ1-6; v_gene: TRBV7-2; CDR3nt: TGTGCCAGCAGAATGTCGACAGGGACCAATTCACCCCTCCACTTT; CDR3aa: CASRMSTGTNSPLHF
abundance: -; d_gene: -; j_gene: TRBJ2-7; v_gene: TRBV15; CDR3nt: TGTGCCACCAGCAGAGATCTCCCGACAGACGCATCCTACGAGCAGTACTTC; CDR3aa: CATSRDLPTDASYEQYF
abundance: -; d_gene: -; j_gene: TRBJ2-5; v_gene: TRBV2; CDR3nt: TGTGCCAGCAACGAAATGGGGTTTCAGAAGACCCAGTACTTC; CDR3aa: CASNEMGFQKTQYF
abundance: once; d_gene: -; j_gene: TRBJ2-7; v_gene: TRBV21-1; CDR3nt: TGTGCCAGCAGCCGACCGAGGGGACAGGGGGCGTCGAGCGAGCAGTACTTC; CDR3aa: CASSRPRGQGASSEQYF